A single sample is the source of the 3 T cell receptor beta chains below, sequenced in a study of OX40 agonist ivuxolimab in advanced cancers. The assay was immunoSEQ multiplex PCR, and TCRdb's table has in-frame clones only and misses some. The sample holds nearly 70,000 clones, 83% seen once. The starting material was CD4+ or CD8+ T cells sorted from blood, obtained in a trial of the OX40 agonist ivuxolimab. These receptors all come from an adult with an advanced solid tumor such as melanoma, head and neck, liver or kidney cancer.

V usage is TRBV19 and J usage is TRBJ2-5; TRBD2 matches at 7 bases. Trimming removed 5 bases from V and 1 base from J; junction bases left unmatched: 4. This CDR3 is 14 amino acids long. Per the germline V gene, CDR1 is LNHDA and CDR2 is SQIVND (reference sequence). CDR3 protein: CASSSWGGQETQYF. In DNA form, the CDR3 reads TGTGCCAGTAGTTCTTGGGGGGGCCAAGAGACCCAGTACTTC.

The chain carries TRBV6-5 and TRBJ2-3; perhaps TRBD1 as D (5 bases). V was trimmed by 2 bases and J by 9 bases, leaving 12 bases between them. The germline V gene has CDR1 MNHEY and CDR2 SVGAGI. The CDR3 runs to 13 residues. The CDR3 region has the DNA TGTGCCAGCAGTTACCCAGGACAATCGACGCAGTATTTT. Translated: CASSYPGQSTQYF.

CDR3 DNA: TGTGCCAGCAGTCGGACAGGGGGCGGTGGCTACACCTTC. Translating it yields CASSRTGGGGYTF. V and J are TRBV27 and TRBJ1-2, with 11 bases fitting TRBD1. Trimming took 5 bases from V and 7 from J; bases not matched to a gene: 3. Looked up from germline, CDR1 is MNHEY and CDR2 is SMNVEV (reference sequence). The CDR3 loop spans 13 amino acids.